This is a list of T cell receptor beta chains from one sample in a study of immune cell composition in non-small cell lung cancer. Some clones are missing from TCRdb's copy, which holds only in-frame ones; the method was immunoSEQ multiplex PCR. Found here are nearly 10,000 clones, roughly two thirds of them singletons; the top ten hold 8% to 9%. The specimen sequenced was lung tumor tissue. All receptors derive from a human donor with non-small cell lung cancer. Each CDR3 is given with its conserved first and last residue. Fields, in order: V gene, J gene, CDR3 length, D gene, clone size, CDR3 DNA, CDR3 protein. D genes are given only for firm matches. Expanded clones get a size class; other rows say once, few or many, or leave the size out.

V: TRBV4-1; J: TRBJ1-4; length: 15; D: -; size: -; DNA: TGCGCCAGCAGGGTTGTGGGGGCAACTAATGAAAAACTGTTTTTT; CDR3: CASRVVGATNEKLFF
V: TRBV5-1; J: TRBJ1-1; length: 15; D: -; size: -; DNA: TGCGCCAGCAGCCCCAGTGGGCAGGTGGGGACTGAAGCTTTCTTT; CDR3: CASSPSGQVGTEAFF
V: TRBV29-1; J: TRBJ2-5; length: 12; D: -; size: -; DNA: TGCAGCGGATCTTTAGACGGGGAGACCCAGTACTTC; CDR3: CSGSLDGETQYF
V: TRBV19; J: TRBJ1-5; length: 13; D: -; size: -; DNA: TGTGCCAGTAGTTCCGGGGATTGGGAGCCCCAGCATTTT; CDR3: CASSSGDWEPQHF
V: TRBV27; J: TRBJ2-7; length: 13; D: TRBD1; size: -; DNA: TGTGCCAGCAGTACAGGACAGGGTGTAAGGCAGTACTTC; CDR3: CASSTGQGVRQYF
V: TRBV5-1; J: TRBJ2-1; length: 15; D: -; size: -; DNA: TGCGCCAGCAGCTTGACCCAGAACCGCTACAATGAGCAGTTCTTC; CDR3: CASSLTQNRYNEQFF
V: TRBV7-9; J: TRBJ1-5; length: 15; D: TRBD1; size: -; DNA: TGTGCCAGCAGCACCCAAACAGGGGAGGATCAGCCCCAGCATTTT; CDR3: CASSTQTGEDQPQHF
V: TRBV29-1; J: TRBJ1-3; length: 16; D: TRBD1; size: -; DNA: TGCAGCGTTGCAAGGGACAGGGGGCCCTCTGGAAACACCATATATTTT; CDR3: CSVARDRGPSGNTIYF
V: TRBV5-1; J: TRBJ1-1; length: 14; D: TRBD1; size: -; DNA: TGCGCCAGCAGCTTGCAGGGGGGAACGACTGAAGCTTTCTTT; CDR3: CASSLQGGTTEAFF
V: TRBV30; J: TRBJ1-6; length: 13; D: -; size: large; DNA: TGTGCCTGGAGTAGAGTTAATAATTCACCCCTCCACTTT; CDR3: CAWSRVNNSPLHF
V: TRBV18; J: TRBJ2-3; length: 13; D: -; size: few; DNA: TGTGCCAGCTCACTCGGACTTTCCGATACGCAGTATTTT; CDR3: CASSLGLSDTQYF
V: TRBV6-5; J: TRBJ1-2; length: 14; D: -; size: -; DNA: TGTGCCAGCACCGGGGTGGGACCTAACTATGGCTACACCTTC; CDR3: CASTGVGPNYGYTF
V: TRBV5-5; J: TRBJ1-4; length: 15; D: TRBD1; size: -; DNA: TGTGCCAGCACCAACCCGGACAGGGGCGGTGAAAAACTGTTTTTT; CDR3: CASTNPDRGGEKLFF
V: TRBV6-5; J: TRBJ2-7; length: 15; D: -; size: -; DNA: TGTGCCAGCAGTTACTCGGCCCGGGGCAGCTACGAGCAGTACTTC; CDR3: CASSYSARGSYEQYF
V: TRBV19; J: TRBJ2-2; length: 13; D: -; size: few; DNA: TGTGCCAGTAGTAAAGGGGTTGCCGGGGAGCTGTTTTTT; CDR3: CASSKGVAGELFF
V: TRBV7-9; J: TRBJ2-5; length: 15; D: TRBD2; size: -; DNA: TGTGCCAGCAGCTTAAGCGGGGGGCAGTGGAAGACCCAGTACTTC; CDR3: CASSLSGGQWKTQYF
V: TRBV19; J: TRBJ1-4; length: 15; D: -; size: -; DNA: TGTGCCAGTAGTATCTGGACAGCCCGTGGAGAAAAACTGTTTTTT; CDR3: CASSIWTARGEKLFF
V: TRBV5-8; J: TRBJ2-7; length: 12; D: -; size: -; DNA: TGTGCCAGCAGCTTGATTGAGGGCGAGCAGTACTTC; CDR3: CASSLIEGEQYF
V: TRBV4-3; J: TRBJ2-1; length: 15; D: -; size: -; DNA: TGCGCCAGCAGCCAAGAGCTTGATACTATTAATGAGCAGTTCTTC; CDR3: CASSQELDTINEQFF
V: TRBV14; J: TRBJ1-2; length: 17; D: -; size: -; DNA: TGTGCCAGCAGCCAATACCTCGGGAGGGCGTCGAACTATGGCTACACCTTC; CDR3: CASSQYLGRASNYGYTF
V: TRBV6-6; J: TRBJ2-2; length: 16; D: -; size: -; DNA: TGTGCCAGCAGTTATCCCGACAGCTGGAACACCGGGGAGCTGTTTTTT; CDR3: CASSYPDSWNTGELFF
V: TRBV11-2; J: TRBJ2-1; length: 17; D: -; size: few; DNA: TGTGCCAGCAGCTTAGAGTTCCCGGTTGGCGGCCACAATGAGCAGTTCTTC; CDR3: CASSLEFPVGGHNEQFF
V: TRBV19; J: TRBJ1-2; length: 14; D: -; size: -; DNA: TGTGCCAGTAGTATTAACACCGCTAACTATGGCTACACCTTC; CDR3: CASSINTANYGYTF
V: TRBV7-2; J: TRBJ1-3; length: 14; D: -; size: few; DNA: TGTGCCAGCAGCTTCAGGGCCACTGGAAACACCATATATTTT; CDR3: CASSFRATGNTIYF
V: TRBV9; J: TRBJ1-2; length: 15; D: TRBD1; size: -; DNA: TGTGCCAGCAGCGTAAGCGACAGGGACGTTTCGGGCTACACCTTC; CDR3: CASSVSDRDVSGYTF
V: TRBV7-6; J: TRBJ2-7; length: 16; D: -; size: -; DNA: TGTGCCAGCAGCTTAGTCGGGGCGTCCACTCCGTACGAGCAGTACTTC; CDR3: CASSLVGASTPYEQYF
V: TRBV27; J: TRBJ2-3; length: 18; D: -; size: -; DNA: TGTGCCAGCAGTTTTCTTCCGCTTTGGATTGGGGTGTCAGATACGCAGTATTTT; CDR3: CASSFLPLWIGVSDTQYF
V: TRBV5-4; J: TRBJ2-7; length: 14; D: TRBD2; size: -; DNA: TGTGCCAGCAGTAAGCGGGGGGGTTCCTACGAGCAGTACTTC; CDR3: CASSKRGGSYEQYF
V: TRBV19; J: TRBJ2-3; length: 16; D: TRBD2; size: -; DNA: TGTGCCAGTAGTTTTCAAGCGGGGACCAGCACAGATACGCAGTATTTT; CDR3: CASSFQAGTSTDTQYF